This T cell receptor beta chain appears in the sequencing data of a study of T cell responses to AZD1222 COVID-19 vaccine. Comment on this clone: Its specificity is unknown.

The V segment lost 4 bases and the J segment 10 bases; nucleotides outside the gene matches: 11. The CDR3 has 13 residues. Germline loops: CDR1 GTSNPN, CDR2 SVGIG (reference sequence). The study, taken as a whole, reports: Females made up more of the donors, who were largely white British, and clonal diversity may have come out too low. The study identified only five to seven AZD1222 recipients as seropositive at baseline.

The method was immunoSEQ multiplex PCR; TCRdb's version includes in-frame clones alone and lacks a portion of them. The repertoire holds about 160,000 clones, with around 90% as singletons. The input for sequencing was peripheral blood, taken on day 0 of MenACWY control vaccination. The sequence came from an adult in good health. The chain combines TRBV30 with TRBJ1-1; TRBD1 matches 8 bases. CDR3 coding DNA: TGTGCCTGGACCCCTCGACAGGGGACACGAGCTTTCTTT. Amino acids: CAWTPRQGTRAFF.